This record looks at one T cell receptor (beta chain) sequence and its context. Its matching antigen is unknown. The record originates from a study of cytomegalovirus exposure and HLA in healthy donors. With 60 Vbeta and 13 Jbeta primers, the PCR was carried out. Clones were read by immunoSEQ multiplex PCR, and TCRdb kept only the in-frame ones, dropping some. This sample has around 200,000 clones, with roughly 80% found just once. Regarding the study as a whole: Most TCR sequences were seen very rarely across donors, but some public TCRs occurred in many. TCR beta V- and J-gene trimming, according to a later analysis, was linked to a missense DCLRE1C variant.

CDR3 length: 14 residues. With V trimmed by 2 bases and J by 10 bases, 6 bases remained unmatched. Germline loops: CDR1 SGHTA, CDR2 FQGTGA. The gene calls are TRBV7-3 and TRBJ2-1; TRBD2 matches at 9 bases. The material sequenced was PBMCs. This clonotype was sampled from a man aged 40-49 years in good health and CMV-seronegative. The CDR3 spells CASSLPGLAEEQFF. In DNA form, the CDR3 reads TGTGCCAGCAGCTTACCGGGACTAGCTGAGGAGCAGTTCTTC. The variable domain in full, with the rest retrieved from reference TRBV7-3 and TRBJ2-1, is GAGVSQTPSNKVTEKGKYVELRCDPISGHTALYWYRQSLGQGPEFLIYFQGTGAADDSGLPNDRFFAVRPEGSVSTLKIQRTERGDSAVYLCASSLPGLAEEQFFGPGTRLTVL.